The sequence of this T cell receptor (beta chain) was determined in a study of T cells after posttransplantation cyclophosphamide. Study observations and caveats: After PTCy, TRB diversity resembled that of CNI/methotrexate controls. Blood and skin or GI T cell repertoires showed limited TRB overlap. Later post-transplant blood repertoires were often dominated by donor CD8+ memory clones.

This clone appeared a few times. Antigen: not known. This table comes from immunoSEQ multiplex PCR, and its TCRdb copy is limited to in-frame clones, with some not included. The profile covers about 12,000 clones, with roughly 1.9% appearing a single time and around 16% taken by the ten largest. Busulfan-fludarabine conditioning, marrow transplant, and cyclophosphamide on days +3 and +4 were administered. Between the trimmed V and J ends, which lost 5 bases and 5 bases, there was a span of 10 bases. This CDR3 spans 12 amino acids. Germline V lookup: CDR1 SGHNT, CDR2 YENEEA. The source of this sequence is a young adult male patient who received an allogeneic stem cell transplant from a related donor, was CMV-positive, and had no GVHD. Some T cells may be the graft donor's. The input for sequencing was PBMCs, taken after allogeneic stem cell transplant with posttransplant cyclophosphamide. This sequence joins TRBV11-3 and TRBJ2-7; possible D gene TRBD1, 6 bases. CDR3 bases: TGTGCCAGCAGCACTTCAGGGGACGAGCAGTACTTC. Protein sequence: CASSTSGDEQYF.